Listed below are T cell receptor beta chains from one sample, sequenced in a study of shared clonotypes between healthy human individuals. Produced via immunoSEQ multiplex PCR; TCRdb's table is partial and in-frame only. The table lists about 1,900,000 clones, about 95% of them singletons. Source material: naive CD8+ T cells sorted from blood. The receptors shown here come from a man aged 18 to 29 in good health. Each CDR3 is given with its conserved first and last residue. Each record gives: clone size, D gene, J gene, V gene, CDR3 DNA, CDR3 protein. D genes are given only for firm matches. A row's size may be missing; if present it is once, few, many or a size class.

clone size: -
D gene: -
J gene: TRBJ2-7
V gene: TRBV6-5
CDR3 DNA: TGTGCCAGCAAGGTTGGGCAGAGTCCTTCCTACGAGCAGTACTTC
CDR3 protein: CASKVGQSPSYEQYF

clone size: -
D gene: -
J gene: TRBJ1-1
V gene: TRBV11-1
CDR3 DNA: TGTGCCAGCAGCTTAATGGAGGGGAACACTGAAGCTTTCTTT
CDR3 protein: CASSLMEGNTEAFF

clone size: -
D gene: -
J gene: TRBJ2-6
V gene: TRBV27
CDR3 DNA: TGTGCCAGCAGTTTACTCTCGGTCCGCTCTGGGGCCAACGTCCTGACTTTC
CDR3 protein: CASSLLSVRSGANVLTF

clone size: -
D gene: TRBD2
J gene: TRBJ2-5
V gene: TRBV4-1
CDR3 DNA: TGCGCCAGCAGCCCCCTCGGGGCGGGGGGTCCACAAGAGACCCAGTACTTC
CDR3 protein: CASSPLGAGGPQETQYF

clone size: -
D gene: TRBD1
J gene: TRBJ1-4
V gene: TRBV5-1
CDR3 DNA: TGCGCCAGCAGCGAGGGGACAGGGACGGTTGAAAAACTGTTTTTT
CDR3 protein: CASSEGTGTVEKLFF

clone size: -
D gene: -
J gene: TRBJ1-1
V gene: TRBV4-1
CDR3 DNA: TGCGCCAGCAGGCCGGGGTCAGGTGGTACTGAAGCTTTCTTT
CDR3 protein: CASRPGSGGTEAFF

clone size: -
D gene: TRBD1
J gene: TRBJ2-2
V gene: TRBV7-7
CDR3 DNA: TGTGCTAGCAGCTCCGGGACAGGGTTAGCCGGGGAGCTGTTTTTT
CDR3 protein: CASSSGTGLAGELFF

clone size: once
D gene: -
J gene: TRBJ2-5
V gene: TRBV7-8
CDR3 DNA: TGTGCCAGCAGCCCCCTGAGAGGGAACCAAGAGACCCAGTACTTC
CDR3 protein: CASSPLRGNQETQYF

clone size: -
D gene: -
J gene: TRBJ2-7
V gene: TRBV9
CDR3 DNA: TGTGCCAGCAGCGGAGGACCTTCCTACGAGCAGTACTTC
CDR3 protein: CASSGGPSYEQYF

clone size: -
D gene: -
J gene: TRBJ1-2
V gene: TRBV30
CDR3 DNA: TGTGCCTGGAACCCCCCGTTTTGGGGGGAGGACTATGGCTACACCTTC
CDR3 protein: CAWNPPFWGEDYGYTF

clone size: -
D gene: -
J gene: TRBJ2-5
V gene: TRBV5-6
CDR3 DNA: TGTGCCAGCAGCACCTCAGGGGAGGGAGTGGCGGGTGAGACCCAGTACTTC
CDR3 protein: CASSTSGEGVAGETQYF

clone size: -
D gene: TRBD1
J gene: TRBJ1-2
V gene: TRBV29-1
CDR3 DNA: TGCAGCGTTACGACAGGGGATGGCTATGGCTACACCTTC
CDR3 protein: CSVTTGDGYGYTF

clone size: -
D gene: -
J gene: TRBJ1-5
V gene: TRBV19
CDR3 DNA: TGTGCCAGTACCCCGGGCGGACAGCCCCAGCATTTT
CDR3 protein: CASTPGGQPQHF

clone size: -
D gene: -
J gene: TRBJ2-7
V gene: TRBV5-1
CDR3 DNA: TGCGCCAGCAGCTTGGCCCACAGACCCTACGAGCAGTACTTC
CDR3 protein: CASSLAHRPYEQYF

clone size: -
D gene: TRBD1
J gene: TRBJ2-7
V gene: TRBV7-9
CDR3 DNA: TGTGCCAGCAGCTTAGTCGGGACAGGGAGCTACGAGCAGTACTTC
CDR3 protein: CASSLVGTGSYEQYF

clone size: -
D gene: -
J gene: TRBJ2-1
V gene: TRBV19
CDR3 DNA: TGTGCCAGTAGTAGGTATGGCGGAAGCTCCTACAATGAGCAGTTCTTC
CDR3 protein: CASSRYGGSSYNEQFF

clone size: -
D gene: TRBD1
J gene: TRBJ2-5
V gene: TRBV10-3
CDR3 DNA: TGTGCCATCAGTGAGTCGGCAGGGGGCGCAGAGACCCAGTACTTC
CDR3 protein: CAISESAGGAETQYF

clone size: once
D gene: -
J gene: TRBJ2-7
V gene: TRBV7-9
CDR3 DNA: TGTGCCAGCAGCGCCCCAGGGCTAGAGGGGGCCTACGAGCAGTACTTC
CDR3 protein: CASSAPGLEGAYEQYF

clone size: -
D gene: -
J gene: TRBJ2-1
V gene: TRBV28
CDR3 DNA: TGTGCCAGCAGTTTTAGAGTGGACAATGAGCAGTTCTTC
CDR3 protein: CASSFRVDNEQFF

clone size: -
D gene: -
J gene: TRBJ2-7
V gene: TRBV5-4
CDR3 DNA: TGTGCCAGCAGCTTGGCGCGGGCCGCAGACGAGCAGTACTTC
CDR3 protein: CASSLARAADEQYF

clone size: -
D gene: -
J gene: TRBJ2-3
V gene: TRBV7-8
CDR3 DNA: TGTGCCAGCAGCTTAGAGGCGGGGCCTAGCACAGATACGCAGTATTTT
CDR3 protein: CASSLEAGPSTDTQYF

clone size: -
D gene: -
J gene: TRBJ2-5
V gene: TRBV7-2
CDR3 DNA: TGTGCCAGCAGCTTAGTTAGGGGGGTCCAAGAGACCCAGTACTTC
CDR3 protein: CASSLVRGVQETQYF

clone size: -
D gene: -
J gene: TRBJ1-4
V gene: TRBV5-1
CDR3 DNA: TGCGCCAGCAGCTTGGAGTCAGGGTATATAAAAAAACTGTTTTTT
CDR3 protein: CASSLESGYIKKLFF